This T cell receptor beta chain was captured in a study of blood T cell repertoires in COVID-19. Turning to the study itself: Material from acute and convalescent COVID-19 was sourced from the United States, Italy and Spain. The analysed material was cDNA or gDNA that came from T cells, B-cell-depleted T cells, or PBMCs.

Per the study methods: Amplifying reference gene primers gave estimates of nucleated cell counts. This table comes from immunoSEQ multiplex PCR, and its TCRdb copy is limited to in-frame clones, with some not included. V and J calls plus clone size are reproduced from that table; the DNA served to infer D and trimming. The data show about 46,000 clones, more than 75% seen once. This CDR3 contains 15 residues. The germline V gene has CDR1 SNHLY and CDR2 FYNNEI. V was shortened by 6 bases and J by 4 bases, with 16 bases between the two germline ends. Sample: peripheral blood. This clonotype originated in a man in his fifties or sixties with active or convalescent COVID-19. The rearrangement links TRBV2 to TRBJ1-3, with D possibly matching TRBD1 (5 bases). The CDR3 bases are TGTGCCAGCAGCGACACAGGATTCGGAGGAAACACCATATATTTT. The encoded protein is CASSDTGFGGNTIYF.